The source of this T cell receptor (beta chain) is a study of control samples from healthy donors and cancer patients. Assay used: immunoSEQ multiplex PCR; TCRdb lists only in-frame clones, some missing. The sample shows approximately 100,000 clones, 80% to 90% of them seen only once. Germline V gene sequence: CDR1 MDHEN, CDR2 SYDVKM. V shed 6 bases and J shed 4 bases, with 18 bases lying between them. This CDR3 is built from 15 residues. Sequenced material: blood. The sequence was obtained from a man aged 25 to 45 in good health. This sequence joins TRBV28 and TRBJ1-2; D is undetermined. Here the CDR3 reads CASSYLARVGYGYTF. The CDR3 DNA sequence: TGTGCCAGCAGCTACCTCGCCCGGGTGGGCTATGGCTACACCTTC.